This paragraph reports one T cell receptor beta chain. The data belong to a study of shared clonotypes between healthy human individuals. The V gene lost 6 bases and the J gene lost 0 bases, with 13 bases spanning the gap. CDR1 is SGHRS, CDR2 YFSETQ, per germline. The CDR3 is made up of 15 amino acids. Repertoires were generated with immunoSEQ multiplex PCR, while TCRdb's copy carries only in-frame clones and drops some. The sample shows millions of clones, around nine tenths of them seen only once. The J gene is TRBJ2-1, the V gene TRBV5-1, with no clear D. The TCR comes from a man between 18 and 29 years old in good health. Sequenced input: naive CD4+ T cells sorted from blood. The subset: CD45RA+ positively selected. The CDR3 spells CASKGKTSSYNEQFF. The CDR3, as DNA: TGCGCCAGCAAGGGTAAGACGAGCTCCTACAATGAGCAGTTCTTC.